The present TCR beta chain was sequenced within a study of blood T cell repertoires in COVID-19 (dated by TCRdb to about 2020). In the study overall: Collaborator samples came from the United States, Italy and Spain and covered acute and convalescent phases of COVID-19. The material from the prospective study consisted of cDNA or gDNA derived from T cells, B-cell-depleted T cells, or PBMCs. Deeply sampled blood TCRbeta repertoires from subjects exposed to, actively infected with, or recovered from COVID-19 were included in the dataset. The repertoires were released in a freely available public database intended as a resource for research on the immune response to SARS-CoV-2. The samples were drawn from the first 160 participants of the ongoing ImmuneRACE study and from some 1,300 subjects provided by 6 global collaborators. A de-identified subject ID, COVID-19 status, age in years and sex were almost always included in the sample metadata. HLA class I and class II types, where available, came from metadata supplied by the sample provider rather than from assay-based typing. Beyond this particular receptor, the publication reports: Clinical and demographic metadata were provided uncurated, with the amount varying by source and participant.

About this clone: Its antigen specificity is not known. No much larger clone exists at a distance of one base, and base qualities are not known.

TCRbeta CDR3 regions were amplified from genomic DNA by means of the immunoSEQ Assay, a bias-controlled multiplex PCR. For the original study's pipeline: Nucleated cell counts per sample were estimated from amplification of reference gene primers within the assay. Sequence reads were collapsed and filtered to measure the absolute abundance of every unique TCRbeta CDR3 rearrangement. For each sample, productive Simpson clonality was calculated as the square root of Simpson's diversity index across productive rearrangements. TCRdb re-hosts the immuneACCESS table, in-frame sequences only. Its copies lack some clones; in the studies checked, an unresolved V gene accounts for under half of them, and the cause for the rest is not known. The V and J calls and the clone size are those of that table, but D and trimming were determined from the DNA. This sample holds more than 85,000 clones; 75% to 85% were observed only once. About 15% of the sample is in the top ten clones.

Each collaborating institution followed its own protocols to collect whole blood in K2EDTA tubes. For TCRbeta analysis, collaborator samples were shipped as frozen whole blood, as isolated PBMCs, or as DNA extracted from either sample type. CDR1 is given as MDHEN and CDR2 as SYDVKM, both from the germline V gene. V is cut back by 5 bases and J by 0 bases, with 7 bases in the junction unmatched. Taken from cysteine to phenylalanine, the CDR3 has 15 residues. Only CDR3 DNA remains: 45 bases, in frame from the first base. Sequenced input: peripheral blood. The clonotype comes from a woman aged 55-69 years with acute or convalescent COVID-19. The rearranged segments are TRBV28 and TRBJ2-7, with 7 middle bases fitting TRBD2. The CDR3 protein sequence reads: CASSRKRGYSYEQYF. The sequence in DNA is TGTGCCAGCAGTCGAAAGCGGGGCTACTCCTACGAGCAGTACTTC.